What follows describes a single TCR beta chain. This receptor's antigen is unknown. The sample was run on an Illumina HiSeq 2000. 5'RACE template switching, by which a universal primer site and unique molecular identifiers were added, was used to make TCR beta cDNA libraries. Priming for cDNA synthesis came from the TCR beta constant segment, and two successive PCR amplification steps followed. Regarding the original processing steps: MIGEC handled demultiplexing of the reads and grouping by UMI, while MiTCR was used to assemble and quantify clonotypes. Only TCR cDNA sequences supported by at least two reads were kept to exclude erroneous sequences. The tcR package was used for downstream repertoire analysis, and clonotypes were matched across fractions by CDR3 nucleotide sequence plus V segment. VDJmatch was used to annotate antigen specificity against VDJdb, with one amino acid substitution in CDR3 allowed. Each CDR3 protein sequence appears as one entry after TCRdb reprocessed the reads, and no DNA is included. The V and J calls follow TCRdb's processing rather than the paper's. This sample's listing comprises some 150,000 distinct CDR3 sequences. Jointly, the top ten make up around 12% of the sample.

This entry is derived from a study of T cells expressing NK-cell markers (dated by TCRdb to the early 2020s). For the wider study: In sorted CD3+CD56+NKG2C+, CD3+CD56+NKG2C- and CD3+CD56-NKG2C+ T-cell subsets from 7 to 9 donors, TCR beta-chain repertoires were profiled. Of the eight sequenced donors, seven were found to be HCMV-seropositive and one was found to be HCMV-seronegative. Randomly selected healthy volunteers, three men and five women, were used as the eight sequenced donors. Libraries were sequenced as 2 x 150 bp reads on Illumina HiSeq 2000/2500, MiSeq or NextSeq. General study outcomes and caveats: In several donors, the dominant CD3+CD56+NKG2C+ clonotypes were found to rank among the top 10 CD8+ clonotypes and to make up roughly 1.0-7.0% of CD8+ T cells. Those dominant clonotypes were again the most abundant among CD3+CD56-NKG2C+ cells in a handful of donors, at about 25-65%. Whether the expanded NKG2C-expressing T cell clones were specific for HCMV antigens was left unclear.

From a lookup of the germline V gene (reference sequence), CDR1 and CDR2 are MNHEY and SMNVEV. The CDR3 has 14 amino acids, counting the end cysteine and phenylalanine. No nucleotide data were recorded. HCMV serostatus was determined by detecting HCMV-specific IgG in serum with a commercial ELISA kit. Peripheral blood mononuclear cells were isolated from blood by Ficoll density gradient centrifugation. Sequenced input: blood T cells: a sorted CD56 or NKG2C T cell subset, CD4+ or CD8+ T cells, or bulk PBMC T cells (not recorded which). The chain joins TRBV27 to TRBJ2-7; the D call from TCRdb, TRBD2, cannot be confirmed without DNA. This receptor was taken from a young man in good health. Donor details come from another sample of the same person, matched by shared clones. The CDR3 protein: CASSSLGESYEQYF.